This T cell receptor (beta chain) was identified in a study of T cell responses to AZD1222 COVID-19 vaccine. Study-wide context: Samples with a second dose at about 4 or about 12 weeks were pooled together. General observations from the study: Donors were chiefly white British, with a greater number of females, and clonal diversity was perhaps underestimated. Spike regions recognized by vaccine-associated CD4 TCRs spanned the protein, led by 160-218 and 743-854.

The V and J ends lost 5 bases and 3 bases respectively, with 14 bases between them. There are 16 residues in the CDR3. Germline-derived CDR1 and CDR2 are MNHEY and SMNVEV (reference sequence). As regards this clone: Its target is unknown.

TCRdb's copy holds only in-frame clones and misses some; the assay was immunoSEQ multiplex PCR. Of about 120,000 clones listed, approximately 91% are singletons. The gene calls are TRBV27 and TRBJ1-6; D is unclear. The material sequenced was peripheral blood, taken on day 0 of AZD1222 vaccination. The receptor was isolated from an adult in good health. The CDR3 reads CASSPSRPNYNSPLHF. CDR3 DNA sequence: TGTGCCAGCAGTCCCTCCCGACCGAACTATAATTCACCCCTCCACTTT.